Below, 5 T cell receptor beta chains from the same sample are listed, as sequenced in a study of OX40 agonist ivuxolimab in advanced cancers. Profiled with immunoSEQ multiplex PCR; TCRdb holds only in-frame clones, not every one. The top ten clones hold roughly 19% of a sample with approximately 60,000 clones, approximately 94% of them seen once. The sample consisted of CD4+ or CD8+ T cells sorted from blood, taken in a trial of the OX40 agonist ivuxolimab. The origin of the receptors is an adult with an advanced solid tumor such as melanoma, head and neck, liver or kidney cancer.

The chain couples TRBV10-3 to TRBJ2-1; 11 nucleotides match TRBD2. The CDR3 spans 13 residues. Germline-derived CDR1 and CDR2 are ENHRY and SYGVKD. V gave up 3 bases and J gave up 10 bases; unmatched junction bases: 2. CDR3 sequence (DNA): TGTGCCATCAGTGAACTAGCGGGAGAAGAGCAGTTCTTC. Translation gives CAISELAGEEQFF.

CDR3 nucleotides: TGTGCCAGCAGCCGGACAGGGGGCGTCTACGAGCAGTACTTC. It encodes CASSRTGGVYEQYF. The chain couples TRBV2 to TRBJ2-7, with 11 nucleotides matching TRBD1. The CDR3 runs to 14 residues. Trimming took 6 bases from V and 3 from J; bases not matched to a gene: 4. CDR1 SNHLY and CDR2 FYNNEI come from the germline V gene.

This sequence joins TRBV11-2 and TRBJ2-7, with D tentatively TRBD2 (6 bases). Trimming took 1 base from V and 3 from J, leaving 10 bases between them. Germline V gene sequence: CDR1 SGHAT, CDR2 FQNNGV. The length of the CDR3 is 14 residues. This CDR3 is CASSLAPAGYEQYF. Here the CDR3 DNA reads TGTGCCAGCAGCTTAGCCCCAGCGGGCTACGAGCAGTACTTC.

The chain links TRBV10-3 to TRBJ2-1, with D possibly being TRBD1 (6 bases). Germline V CDR1 and CDR2: ENHRY, SYGVKD. The CDR3 consists of 16 residues. V was clipped by 0 bases and J by 4 bases, with 13 bases between them. CDR3 DNA sequence: TGTGCCATCAGTGAGTCGCACAGGGACCCTTACAATGAGCAGTTCTTC. Protein sequence: CAISESHRDPYNEQFF.

The gene calls are TRBV28 and TRBJ2-3; 8 bases are shared with TRBD2. Germline V lookup: CDR1 MDHEN, CDR2 SYDVKM. Germline trimming cut 4 bases from V and 5 bases from J; bases unmatched to any gene: 20. This CDR3 contains 19 residues. The CDR3 sequence: CASSSSTATGGRRGDTQYF. For the CDR3, the DNA is TGTGCCAGCAGTTCTTCTACGGCGACTGGCGGGAGGAGGGGAGATACGCAGTATTTT.